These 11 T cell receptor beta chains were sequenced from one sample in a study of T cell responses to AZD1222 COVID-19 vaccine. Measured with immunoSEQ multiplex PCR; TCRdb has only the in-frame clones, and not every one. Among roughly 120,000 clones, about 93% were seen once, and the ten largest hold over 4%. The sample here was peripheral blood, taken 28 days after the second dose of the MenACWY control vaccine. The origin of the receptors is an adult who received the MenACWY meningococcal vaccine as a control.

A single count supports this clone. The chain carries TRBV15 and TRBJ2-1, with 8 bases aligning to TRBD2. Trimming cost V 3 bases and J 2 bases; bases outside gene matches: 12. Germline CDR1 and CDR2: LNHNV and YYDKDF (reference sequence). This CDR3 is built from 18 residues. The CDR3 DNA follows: TGTGCCACCAGCAGGATAGGAACTAGCGGCCTTCCCTACAATGAGCAGTTCTTC. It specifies CATSRIGTSGLPYNEQFF.

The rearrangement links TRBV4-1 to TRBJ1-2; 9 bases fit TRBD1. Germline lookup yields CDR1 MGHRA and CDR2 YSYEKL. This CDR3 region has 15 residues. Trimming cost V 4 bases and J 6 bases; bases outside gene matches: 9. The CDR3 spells CASSPRDRVGNGYTF. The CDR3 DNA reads TGCGCCAGCAGCCCGCGGGACAGGGTAGGGAATGGCTACACCTTC.

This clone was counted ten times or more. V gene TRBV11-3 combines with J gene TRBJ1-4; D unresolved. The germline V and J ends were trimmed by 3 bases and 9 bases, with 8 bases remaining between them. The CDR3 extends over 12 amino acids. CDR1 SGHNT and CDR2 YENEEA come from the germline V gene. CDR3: CASSFPRKKLFF. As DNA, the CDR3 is TGTGCCAGCAGCTTTCCCCGGAAAAAACTGTTTTTT.

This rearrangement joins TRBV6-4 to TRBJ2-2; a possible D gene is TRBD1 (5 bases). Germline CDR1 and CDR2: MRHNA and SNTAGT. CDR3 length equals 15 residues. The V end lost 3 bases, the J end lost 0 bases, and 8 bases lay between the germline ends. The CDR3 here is CASSEDIPNTGELFF. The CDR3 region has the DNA TGTGCCAGCAGTGAGGACATACCGAACACCGGGGAGCTGTTTTTT.

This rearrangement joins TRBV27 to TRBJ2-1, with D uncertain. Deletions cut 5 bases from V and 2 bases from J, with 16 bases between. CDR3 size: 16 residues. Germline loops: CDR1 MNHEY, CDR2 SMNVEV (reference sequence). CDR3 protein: CASSPLTTRPYNEQFF. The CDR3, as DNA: TGTGCCAGCAGTCCCCTAACTACAAGGCCCTACAATGAGCAGTTCTTC.

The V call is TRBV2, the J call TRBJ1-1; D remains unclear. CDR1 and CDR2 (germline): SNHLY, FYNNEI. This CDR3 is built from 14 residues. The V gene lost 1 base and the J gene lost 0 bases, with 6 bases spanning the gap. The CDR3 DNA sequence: TGTGCCAGCAGTGAAGGGATACTGAACACTGAAGCTTTCTTT. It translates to CASSEGILNTEAFF. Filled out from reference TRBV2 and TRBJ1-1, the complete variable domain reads EPEVTQTPSHQVTQMGQEVILRCVPISNHLYFYWYRQILGQKVEFLVSFYNNEISEKSEIFDDQFSVERPDGSNFTLKIRSTKLEDSAMYFCASSEGILNTEAFFGQGTRLTVV.

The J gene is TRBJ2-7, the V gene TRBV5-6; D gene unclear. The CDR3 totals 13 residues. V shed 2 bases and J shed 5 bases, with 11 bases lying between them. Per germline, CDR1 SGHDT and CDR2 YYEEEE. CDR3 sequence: CASSLIRSHEQYV. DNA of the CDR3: TGTGCCAGCAGCTTAATAAGGAGCCACGAGCAGTACGTC.

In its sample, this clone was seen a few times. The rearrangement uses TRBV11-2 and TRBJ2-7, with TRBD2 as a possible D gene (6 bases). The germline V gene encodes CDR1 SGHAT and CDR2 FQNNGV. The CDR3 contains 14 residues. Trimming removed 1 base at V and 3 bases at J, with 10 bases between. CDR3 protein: CASSLAGLSYEQYV. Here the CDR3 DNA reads TGTGCCAGCAGCTTAGCGGGACTGAGCTACGAGCAGTACGTC.

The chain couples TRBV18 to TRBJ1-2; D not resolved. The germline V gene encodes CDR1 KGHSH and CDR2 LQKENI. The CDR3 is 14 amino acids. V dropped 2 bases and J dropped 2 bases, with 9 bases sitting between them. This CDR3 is CASSPSDRNYGYTF. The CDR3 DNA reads TGTGCCAGCTCACCATCAGACCGCAACTATGGCTACACCTTC.

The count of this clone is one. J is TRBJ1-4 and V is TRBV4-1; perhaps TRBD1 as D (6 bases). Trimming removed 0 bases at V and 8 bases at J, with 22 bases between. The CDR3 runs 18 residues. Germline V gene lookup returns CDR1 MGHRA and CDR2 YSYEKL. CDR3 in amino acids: CASSQELITTGYKEKLFF. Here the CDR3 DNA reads TGCGCCAGCAGCCAAGAACTCATCACCACAGGGTATAAAGAAAAACTGTTTTTT.

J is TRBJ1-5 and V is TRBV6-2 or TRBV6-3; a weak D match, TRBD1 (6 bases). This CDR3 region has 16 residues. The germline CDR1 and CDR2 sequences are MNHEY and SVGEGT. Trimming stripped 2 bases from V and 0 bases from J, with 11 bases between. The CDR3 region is CASSYNSGDSNQPQHF. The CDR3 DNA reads TGTGCCAGCAGTTACAACTCAGGGGATAGCAATCAGCCCCAGCATTTT.